This T cell receptor beta chain was recovered during a study of OX40 agonist ivuxolimab in advanced cancers. Only in-frame clones appear in the TCRdb table, and some are missing; sequencing was by immunoSEQ multiplex PCR. This sample yields under 80,000 clones, of which over 90% are seen a single time; about 6.6% belongs to the top ten. The starting material was CD4+ or CD8+ T cells sorted from blood, obtained in a trial of the OX40 agonist ivuxolimab. The source is an adult with an advanced solid tumor such as melanoma, head and neck, liver or kidney cancer.

The chain's CDR3 is CASSPRSGDSNGYTF. CDR3 bases: TGCGCCAGCAGCCCTAGATCAGGGGATAGTAATGGCTACACCTTC. The chain links TRBV4-1 to TRBJ1-2; a weak D match, TRBD1 (6 bases). The CDR3 consists of 15 residues. V was clipped by 4 bases and J by 6 bases, with 18 bases between them. CDR1 and CDR2 (germline): MGHRA, YSYEKL.